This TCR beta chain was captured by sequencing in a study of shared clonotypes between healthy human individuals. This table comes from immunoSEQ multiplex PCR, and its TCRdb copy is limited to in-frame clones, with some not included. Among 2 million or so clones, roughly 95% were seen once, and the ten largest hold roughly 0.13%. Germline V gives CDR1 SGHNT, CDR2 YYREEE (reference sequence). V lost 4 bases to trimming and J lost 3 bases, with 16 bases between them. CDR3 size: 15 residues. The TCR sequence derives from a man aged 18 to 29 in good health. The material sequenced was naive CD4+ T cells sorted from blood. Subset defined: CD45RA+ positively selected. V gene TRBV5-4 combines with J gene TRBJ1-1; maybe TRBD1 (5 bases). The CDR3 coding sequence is TGTGCCAGCAGCGAAATGGGACCGGCAGACACTGAAGCTTTCTTT. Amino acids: CASSEMGPADTEAFF.